The T cell receptor beta chain described here comes from a study of T-cell memory formation after mild COVID-19. The study, taken as a whole, reports: That cross-reactive memory joined was suggested by some responding clones appearing in pre-infection memory. The authors left the SARS-CoV-2 specificity of second-wave clones peaking on day 37 unconfirmed.

This clonotype has only a few counts. Its antigen remains unknown. Constant-segment primers and 5'RACE yielded cDNA libraries for TCR alpha and TCR beta, each carrying sample barcodes and UMIs. Each CDR3 protein gets one entry after TCRdb re-called the 5' RACE reads with MiXCR. In the table there are 350,000 or so distinct CDR3 sequences, 20% to 25% of which are singletons. Germline-derived CDR1 and CDR2 are PRHDT and FYEKMQ (reference sequence). The V end was cut by 7 bases, the J end by 1 base, with 10 bases between. The CDR3 has 13 amino acids. This TCR came from an adult woman who had mild COVID-19 (a few samples of this study predate the infection). Cell type and time point are not known. The gene calls are TRBV13 and TRBJ2-5; D is perhaps TRBD1 (6 bases). Sequencing used PBMCs or a T cell subset sorted from them (not recorded which). CDR3 sequence (DNA): TGTGCCAGCACCGTGACAGGCCAAGAGACCCAGTACTTC. This translates into CASTVTGQETQYF. The entire variable domain, with the rest obtained from reference TRBV13 and TRBJ2-5, is as follows: AAGVIQSPRHLIKEKRETATLKCYPIPRHDTVYWYQQGPGQDPQFLISFYEKMQSDKGSIPDRFSAQQFSDYHSELNMSSLELGDSALYFCASTVTGQETQYFGPGTRLLVL.